This is a list of T cell receptor beta chains from one sample in a study of T cells in Graves' hyperthyroidism and ophthalmopathy. Each CDR3 protein gets one entry after TCRdb re-called the multiplex PCR reads with MiXCR. The repertoire holds fewer than 650,000 distinct CDR3 sequences, with 11% to 15% as singletons. Material for sequencing was blood. These receptors all come from a woman aged 18-29 years with Graves' ophthalmopathy. The CDR3 runs from the conserved cysteine through the conserved F or W. Fields, in order: J gene, clone size, D gene, CDR3 length, V gene, CDR3 protein, CDR3 DNA. The D gene is left open where the match is weak. Clone size is not always given. Where it is, it says once, few, many or a class for expanded clones.

j_call: TRBJ1-2
clone_size: many
d_call: NA
cdr3_length: 11
v_call: TRBV20-1
cdr3_aa: CSAKGVYGYTF
cdr3_nt: TGCAGTGCTAAGGGGGTCTATGGCTACACCTTC

j_call: TRBJ2-1
clone_size: many
d_call: TRBD2
cdr3_length: 15
v_call: TRBV11-1
cdr3_aa: CASNNIAGGGDEQFF
cdr3_nt: TGTGCCAGCAACAACATAGCGGGAGGAGGGGATGAGCAGTTCTTC

j_call: TRBJ1-2
clone_size: few
d_call: NA
cdr3_length: 14
v_call: TRBV20-1
cdr3_aa: CSARGGGLNYGYTF
cdr3_nt: TGCAGTGCCCGAGGAGGAGGGTTAAACTATGGCTACACCTTC

j_call: TRBJ1-1
clone_size: many
d_call: NA
cdr3_length: 16
v_call: TRBV27
cdr3_aa: CASSPSLQGGFTEAFF
cdr3_nt: TGTGCCAGCAGCCCATCCCTTCAGGGTGGATTCACTGAAGCTTTCTTT

j_call: TRBJ2-7
clone_size: many
d_call: NA
cdr3_length: 15
v_call: TRBV27
cdr3_aa: CASSFGGTDSYEQYF
cdr3_nt: TGTGCCAGCAGTTTCGGCGGGACCGACTCCTACGAGCAGTACTTC

j_call: TRBJ1-2
clone_size: many
d_call: TRBD1
cdr3_length: 12
v_call: TRBV20-1
cdr3_aa: CSAPGGGLGYTF
cdr3_nt: TGCAGTGCTCCAGGGGGGGGGCTGGGCTACACCTTC

j_call: TRBJ1-2
clone_size: NA
d_call: NA
cdr3_length: 11
v_call: TRBV29-1
cdr3_aa: CSVEGAGGYTF
cdr3_nt: TGCAGCGTTGAAGGGGCGGGAGGCTACACCTTC

j_call: TRBJ2-3
clone_size: many
d_call: TRBD1
cdr3_length: 14
v_call: TRBV11-2
cdr3_aa: CASSWDRNTDTQYF
cdr3_nt: TGTGCCAGCAGCTGGGACAGAAACACAGATACGCAGTATTTT

j_call: TRBJ2-1
clone_size: many
d_call: NA
cdr3_length: 16
v_call: TRBV28
cdr3_aa: CASSGPREKSLHEQFF
cdr3_nt: TGTGCCAGCAGTGGACCCCGGGAAAAATCTCTACATGAGCAGTTCTTC

j_call: TRBJ2-3
clone_size: many
d_call: TRBD2
cdr3_length: 16
v_call: TRBV6-1
cdr3_aa: CASNLREFGLAKTQYF
cdr3_nt: TGTGCCAGCAACCTAAGGGAGTTCGGACTAGCGAAAACGCAGTATTTT

j_call: TRBJ1-3
clone_size: many
d_call: NA
cdr3_length: 20
v_call: TRBV28
cdr3_aa: CASSDPQQFSQGRSGNTIYF
cdr3_nt: TGTGCCAGCAGCGACCCTCAGCAGTTTTCCCAAGGACGCTCTGGAAACACCATATATTTT

j_call: TRBJ2-3
clone_size: many
d_call: NA
cdr3_length: 14
v_call: TRBV12-3/TRBV12-4
cdr3_aa: CASSPGVSTDTQYF
cdr3_nt: TGTGCCAGCAGTCCAGGGGTTAGCACAGATACGCAGTATTTT

j_call: TRBJ1-5
clone_size: few
d_call: NA
cdr3_length: 15
v_call: TRBV10-3
cdr3_aa: CAISRQQGFGAPQHF
cdr3_nt: TGTGCCATCAGTCGGCAACAGGGTTTCGGTGCGCCCCAGCATTTT

j_call: TRBJ2-1
clone_size: few
d_call: TRBD2
cdr3_length: 15
v_call: TRBV5-4
cdr3_aa: CASSPGLGGGDEQFF
cdr3_nt: TGTGCCAGCAGCCCGGGACTAGGGGGGGGTGATGAGCAGTTCTTC

j_call: TRBJ2-3
clone_size: many
d_call: NA
cdr3_length: 17
v_call: TRBV7-9
cdr3_aa: CASSAPQLAGEADTQYF
cdr3_nt: TGTGCCAGCAGCGCCCCCCAGTTGGCCGGGGAGGCAGATACGCAGTATTTT

j_call: TRBJ2-1
clone_size: NA
d_call: TRBD2
cdr3_length: 15
v_call: TRBV28
cdr3_aa: CASNYPGLAGNEQFF
cdr3_nt: TGTGCCAGCAACTACCCGGGACTAGCGGGAAATGAGCAGTTCTTC